A single sample is the source of the 8 T cell receptor beta chains below, sequenced in a study of T cells in Graves' hyperthyroidism and ophthalmopathy. Amplified TCR beta CDR3 regions came from RNA transcripts. Primed by the HTBI set, a first-round RT-PCR was run on the TCR CDR3. TCRdb called the multiplex PCR reads again in MiXCR, with one record for every CDR3 protein. Of nearly 250,000 distinct CDR3 sequences in the sample, over 15% are singletons; the top ten hold approximately 30%. The sequenced sample consisted of blood. The receptors derive from a young woman with Graves' ophthalmopathy.

In its sample, this clonotype was seen many times. V usage is TRBV11-2 and J usage is TRBJ2-1, with D perhaps TRBD2 (6 bases). From germline, CDR1 is SGHAT and CDR2 FQNNGV. The CDR3 is made up of 11 amino acids. V was pared by 4 bases and J by 8 bases, with 6 bases between. As DNA, the CDR3 is TGTGCCAGCAGCTGGGGGGATGAGCAGTTCTTC. It is translated as CASSWGDEQFF.

The sample holds many counts of this clonotype. V gene TRBV20-1 combines with J gene TRBJ2-1, with 10 bases aligning to TRBD1. Germline loops: CDR1 DFQATT, CDR2 SNEGSKA (reference sequence). With 4 bases clipped from V and 6 bases from J, the junction kept 6 bases outside the gene matches. The CDR3 consists of 14 residues. CDR3 region: CSAITGQGTNEQFF. The DNA of the CDR3 is TGCAGTGCTATAACGGGACAGGGGACCAATGAGCAGTTCTTC.

This clonotype was counted at least ten times. The chain links TRBV6-1 to TRBJ2-7, with a tentative D call TRBD2 (6 bases). V gave up 5 bases and J gave up 6 bases, with 11 bases separating them. Looked up from germline, CDR1 is MNHNS and CDR2 is SASEGT. CDR3 length: 12 residues. The DNA of the CDR3 is TGTGCCAGCAGTCTTTTGGGGGGCGAGCAGTACTTC. This encodes CASSLLGGEQYF.

The chain links TRBV7-8 to TRBJ2-1, with TRBD2 matching over 11 bases. The CDR3 consists of 15 residues. The V gene end was trimmed by 6 bases and the J gene end by 7 bases; junction bases not matched to a gene: 8. From germline, CDR1 is SGHVS and CDR2 FQNEAQ. CDR3 nucleotide sequence: TGTGCCAGCAGTCTAGCGGGAGGTCGGATAAATGAGCAGTTCTTC. It codes for CASSLAGGRINEQFF.

This clonotype was recorded many times. The V call is TRBV20-1, the J call TRBJ2-1; D gene uncertain. The CDR3 runs 15 residues. Trimming pared 6 bases from V and 2 bases from J, leaving 17 bases between. Germline CDR1 is DFQATT and CDR2 is SNEGSKA (reference sequence). The CDR3 region has the DNA TGCAGTGCCGGAAGCACTCGCGGAGCCTACAATGAGCAGTTCTTC. Residues: CSAGSTRGAYNEQFF.

J is TRBJ1-1 and V is TRBV28; possibly TRBD1 for D (6 bases). This CDR3 spans 15 amino acids. Germline lookup yields CDR1 MDHEN and CDR2 SYDVKM. V lost 4 bases and J lost 2, with 14 bases in between. This CDR3 reads CASSSPLRGNTEAFF. The CDR3 DNA is TGTGCCAGCAGTTCACCGCTCAGGGGAAACACTGAAGCTTTCTTT.

In this sample, this clonotype turned up many times. V is TRBV6-1 and J is TRBJ1-2; D may be TRBD1 (6 bases). Germline V gene sequence: CDR1 MNHNS, CDR2 SASEGT. The CDR3 has 16 residues. Trimming took 7 bases from V and 2 from J, leaving 20 bases between them. CDR3 sequence reads: CASKRGTPDLNYGYTF. The CDR3 DNA reads as TGTGCCAGCAAACGGGGGACACCGGATTTAAACTATGGCTACACCTTC.

J is TRBJ1-2 and V is TRBV14; D call uncertain. Deletions cut 3 bases from V and 2 bases from J, with 7 bases between. Germline V gene sequence: CDR1 SGHDN, CDR2 FVKESK. The CDR3 length is 13 residues. CDR3 loop: CASSQGTNYGYTF. The CDR3 region has the DNA TGTGCCAGCAGCCAGGGAACGAACTATGGCTACACCTTC.